These 23 T cell receptor beta chains originate from one sample sequenced in a study of blood T cell repertoires in COVID-19. Sequenced by immunoSEQ multiplex PCR; TCRdb stores in-frame clones only, minus some. The table shows 250,000 or so clones, with around 90% occurring only once. What was sequenced was peripheral blood. The receptor set was obtained from a man between 18 and 29 years old with active or convalescent COVID-19.

This chain connects TRBV3-1 (or the pseudogene TRBV3-2) to TRBJ2-2; 8 positions agree with TRBD2. Germline CDR1 reads LGHDT; CDR2 reads YNNKEL (reference sequence). V lost 6 bases and J lost 9; bases outside the gene matches: 6. CDR3 length equals 13 residues. This CDR3 is CASSPGLARELFF. In nucleotides, the CDR3 is TGTGCCAGCAGTCCTGGACTAGCTCGGGAGCTGTTTTTT.

This chain joins TRBV7-2 and TRBJ2-1; 9 nucleotides align to TRBD2. The V segment lost 0 bases and the J segment 6 bases; nucleotides outside the gene matches: 6. This CDR3 is 16 amino acids long. From germline, CDR1 is SGHTA and CDR2 FQGNSA. This CDR3 is CASSLASGRLRNEQFF. The CDR3 region has the DNA TGTGCCAGCAGCTTAGCGAGCGGGAGGCTTCGCAATGAGCAGTTCTTC.

This sequence joins TRBV7-9 and TRBJ2-7; D gene unclear. Germline CDR1 SEHNR, CDR2 FQNEAQ (reference sequence). There are 12 residues in the CDR3. Trimming removed 2 bases at V and 7 bases at J, with 9 bases between. CDR3 in DNA: TGTGCCAGCAGCTTAATGACATCAGAGCAGTACTTC. It is translated as CASSLMTSEQYF.

The chain couples TRBV7-2 to TRBJ1-1; D is ambiguous. This CDR3 region has 14 residues. V lost 1 base, J lost 8 bases, and 14 bases lay in between. The germline CDR1 and CDR2 sequences are SGHTA and FQGNSA. This CDR3 is CASSLETTKREAFF. CDR3 DNA: TGTGCCAGCAGCTTAGAAACAACGAAACGAGAAGCTTTCTTT.

The V call is TRBV27, the J call TRBJ1-5; D uncertain. Germline V CDR1 and CDR2: MNHEY, SMNVEV (reference sequence). The CDR3 is made up of 14 amino acids. V shed 5 bases and J shed 4 bases, with 12 bases lying between them. In DNA, the CDR3 is TGTGCCAGCAGTCTTTCCCCGAGAAATCAGCCCCAGCATTTT. The encoded protein is CASSLSPRNQPQHF.

This chain uses TRBV28 with TRBJ2-7; TRBD2 might be the D (6 bases). The V end was cut by 4 bases, the J end by 3 bases, with 19 bases between. This CDR3 comprises 16 residues. CDR1 and CDR2 from the germline V gene are MDHEN and SYDVKM. The CDR3 loop is CASSCLGLEGCYEQYF. The CDR3 DNA reads as TGTGCCAGCAGTTGCCTGGGACTCGAGGGGTGCTACGAGCAGTACTTC.

The chain employs TRBV10-3 and TRBJ1-6, with no clear D. The CDR3 is 14 amino acids. The V gene lost 3 bases and the J gene lost 7 bases, with 10 bases spanning the gap. Germline values: CDR1 ENHRY, CDR2 SYGVKD. This chain's CDR3 is CAISERGRNSPLHF. CDR3 coding DNA: TGTGCCATCAGTGAACGGGGTAGGAATTCACCCCTCCACTTT.

V usage is TRBV6-1 and J usage is TRBJ1-5; 9 nucleotides match TRBD1. The CDR3 spans 16 residues. Germline V gene data show CDR1 as MNHNS and CDR2 as SASEGT. With 4 bases clipped from V and 1 base from J, the junction kept 5 bases outside the gene matches. CDR3 nucleotide sequence: TGTGCCAGCAGTGTAAGGGACAGGGTAAGCAATCAGCCCCAGCATTTT. Its protein is CASSVRDRVSNQPQHF.

This chain connects TRBV5-1 to TRBJ2-2, with TRBD2 matching 15 bases. In germline, CDR1 is SGHRS, CDR2 YFSETQ. The J segment lost 0 bases and the V segment lost 5 bases, leaving 11 bases of the junction unmatched. The CDR3 runs to 20 residues. CDR3 nucleotide sequence: TGCGCCAGCAGTCCATGGACTAGCGGGAGGGCCCCCACGAACACCGGGGAGCTGTTTTTT. It specifies CASSPWTSGRAPTNTGELFF.

This clone was detected only a few times. The V and J genes are TRBV6-2 or TRBV6-3 and TRBJ1-1, with D maybe TRBD1 (6 bases). The ends were cut back, 0 bases at V and 6 bases at J, with 17 bases in the middle. This CDR3 region has 16 residues. CDR1 MNHEY and CDR2 SVGEGT come from the germline V gene. The CDR3 nucleotides read TGTGCCAGCAGTTACTCGTGGTTTTCAGGGGTGGCTGAAGCTTTCTTT. Translated: CASSYSWFSGVAEAFF.

The chain combines TRBV10-3 with TRBJ2-1; 9 bases map to TRBD2. CDR3 length equals 16 residues. V lost 8 bases and J lost 5; bases outside the gene matches: 13. Germline values: CDR1 ENHRY, CDR2 SYGVKD. CDR3 coding DNA: TGTGCCATCGCTCGCCTAGCGGGAAAGGCGGACAATGAGCAGTTCTTC. Translated, it gives CAIARLAGKADNEQFF.

The V call is TRBV25-1, the J call TRBJ2-7; 11 nucleotides agree with TRBD1. CDR3 size: 14 residues. Germline V gene sequence: CDR1 MGHDK, CDR2 SYGVNS. Unmatched junction bases numbered 13, after V lost 8 bases and J lost 10 bases. The chain's CDR3 is CASLQDRGPSRQYF. In DNA, the CDR3 is TGTGCCAGCTTACAGGACAGGGGGCCTTCCCGACAGTACTTC.

V usage is TRBV5-1 and J usage is TRBJ2-5; D is perhaps TRBD2 (6 bases). CDR1 SGHRS and CDR2 YFSETQ come from the germline V gene. V shed 2 bases and J shed 3 bases, with 11 bases lying between them. CDR3 length: 14 residues. Written as DNA, the CDR3 is TGCGCCAGCAGCTTCGCTAGCGAGGAAGAGACCCAGTACTTC. It codes for CASSFASEEETQYF.

This clone occurred a few times. The V gene is TRBV3-1 (or the pseudogene TRBV3-2), the J gene TRBJ1-1; D might be TRBD1 (5 bases). The CDR3 has 14 residues. CDR1 and CDR2 (germline): LGHDT, YNNKEL (reference sequence). V was shortened by 5 bases and J by 6 bases, with 16 bases between the two germline ends. The CDR3 reads CASSGYRSGPEAFF. The CDR3, as DNA: TGTGCCAGCAGCGGCTACAGGTCAGGACCTGAAGCTTTCTTT.

V and J are TRBV10-3 and TRBJ2-4; 9 nucleotides line up with TRBD1. The V and J ends lost 2 bases and 2 bases, in that order; junction bases with no gene match: 16. CDR1 is ENHRY and CDR2 is SYGVKD in the germline V gene. This CDR3 comprises 20 residues. The CDR3 region is CAISETLGTGNGVTKNIQYF. Here the CDR3 DNA reads TGTGCCATCAGTGAGACTTTAGGGACAGGGAATGGGGTAACCAAAAACATTCAGTACTTC.

J is TRBJ1-1 and V is TRBV6-5, with 7 positions matching TRBD1. This CDR3 has 13 residues. Germline V gives CDR1 MNHEY, CDR2 SVGAGI. Trimming removed 6 bases from V and 4 bases from J; junction bases left unmatched: 5. The CDR3 DNA reads TGTGCCAGCAGACAGGGACAGACCACTGAAGCTTTCTTT. Its protein product is CASRQGQTTEAFF.

The sample holds a few counts of this clone. This chain connects TRBV28 to TRBJ1-5; TRBD1 matches 8 bases. The CDR3 covers 16 residues. The V gene's germline CDR1 is MDHEN and CDR2 SYDVKM. The V and J ends lost 4 bases and 7 bases, in that order; junction bases with no gene match: 12. This CDR3 is CASSYGQGVGKQPQHF. The CDR3 coding sequence is TGTGCCAGCAGTTACGGACAGGGTGTCGGAAAGCAGCCCCAGCATTTT.

This sequence joins TRBV25-1 and TRBJ1-4; D not resolved. V lost 3 bases to trimming and J lost 7 bases, with 12 bases between them. The length of the CDR3 is 14 residues. Germline-derived CDR1 and CDR2 are MGHDK and SYGVNS. This chain's CDR3 is CASSDSLRPEKLFF. The DNA of the CDR3 is TGTGCCAGCAGTGATTCGCTACGTCCTGAAAAACTGTTTTTT.

The chain combines TRBV7-3 with TRBJ1-1, with D possibly being TRBD1 (5 bases). The CDR3 runs 13 residues. The germline V gene encodes CDR1 SGHTA and CDR2 FQGTGA. Trimming shortened V by 1 base and J by 5 bases, and 8 bases separated the two germline ends. The CDR3 loop is CASSLRQGTEAFF. CDR3 DNA sequence: TGTGCCAGCAGCTTAAGGCAGGGAACTGAAGCTTTCTTT.

This chain uses TRBV12-3 or TRBV12-4 with TRBJ2-4; 9 bases align to TRBD2. This CDR3 spans 13 amino acids. The junction had 5 bases not matched to a gene; V was cut back by 6 bases and J by 8 bases. The chain's CDR3 is CASRSSGSDIQYF. In DNA form, the CDR3 reads TGTGCCAGCAGGAGTAGCGGGAGCGACATTCAGTACTTC.

The CDR3 loop is CASSPAAGAGNTIYF. For the CDR3, the DNA is TGTGCCAGCTCACCAGCGGCAGGGGCTGGAAACACCATATATTTT. The rearrangement joins TRBV18 to TRBJ1-3, with D possibly matching TRBD1 (6 bases). This CDR3 is 15 amino acids long. Trimming took off 2 bases at V and 2 bases at J, with 10 bases between the two ends. Germline-derived CDR1 and CDR2 are KGHSH and LQKENI.

The chain is built from TRBV12-3 or TRBV12-4 and TRBJ1-2; 9 bases map to TRBD1. The CDR3 length is 12 residues. Trimming took 9 bases from V and 8 from J; bases not matched to a gene: 7. In DNA, the CDR3 is TGTGCCAGTAGGGACAGGGCTTGGGGCTACACCTTC. It yields the protein CASRDRAWGYTF.

J is TRBJ2-7 and V is TRBV5-6, with 8 positions matching TRBD2. The CDR3 is 14 residues long. The trim removed 6 bases at V and 6 bases at J, leaving 11 bases unmatched. Per germline, CDR1 SGHDT and CDR2 YYEEEE. CDR3 amino acids: CASTASGRRAEQYF. Written as DNA, the CDR3 is TGTGCCAGCACCGCAAGCGGGAGACGTGCCGAGCAGTACTTC. The whole variable domain, remainder taken from reference TRBV5-6 and TRBJ2-7, is DAGVTQSPTHLIKTRGQQVTLRCSPKSGHDTVSWYQQALGQGPQFIFQYYEEEERQRGNFPDRFSGHQFPNYSSELNVNALLLGDSALYLCASTASGRRAEQYFGPGTRLTVT.